The TCR beta chain described here comes from a study of metastatic and nonmetastatic thyroid tumors. On the study more broadly: Thyroid patients, malignant and benign, had repertoires compared across blood and tumor or nodule tissue. Findings and caveats of the study: It was reported that TCR beta diversity was significantly higher in malignant thyroid tumors than benign nodules, in blood and tumor.

V trimming: 11 bases; J trimming: 10 bases; junction bases outside the gene matches: 11. The CDR3 has 11 residues. No treatment had been given to any patient before thyroid surgery. A remark on this clone: Its matching antigen is unknown.

Original analysis: Differences in CDR3 between clinicopathological groups were drawn on to build a classifier intended to discriminate distant-metastatic papillary thyroid cancer patients. TCRdb re-called clones from the PCR reads using MiXCR. Clone size and V and J calls follow TCRdb, not the original study. The sample has 7,500 to 10,000 clones, 35% seen once. Sequencing was carried out using tumor tissue. This chain joins TRBV12-3 or TRBV12-4 and TRBJ2-7, with 7 positions matching TRBD2. The TCR originated in a female donor with papillary thyroid cancer or a benign thyroid nodule (not recorded which). Some clones in this sample may be carry-over from other donors' samples. The CDR3 DNA is TGTGCCTCGGGAGGAAACTACTATCAGTACTTC. Protein: CASGGNYYQYF.